Described below is a single T cell receptor beta chain sequence and its context. This sample was included in a study of sequential checkpoint blockade in melanoma. Background on the study: Randomization was 1:1 between first-line nivolumab→ipilimumab and ipilimumab→nivolumab.

The treatment is: randomized to nivolumab then ipilimumab (arm A) or the reverse (arm B). The germline gives CDR1 WSHSY, CDR2 SAAADI. CDR3 length: 13 amino acids. Trimming stripped 4 bases from V and 2 bases from J, with 9 bases between. The method was immunoSEQ multiplex PCR; TCRdb's version includes in-frame clones alone and lacks a portion of them. The data contain about 30,000 clones, approximately 77% of them singletons. Sample: CD8+ T cells sorted from blood (inferred from file names), taken from a patient given nivolumab and ipilimumab in sequence. The receptor was isolated from a human donor with melanoma. The rearrangement uses TRBV10-2 and TRBJ2-7, with D possibly being TRBD2 (6 bases). The DNA of the CDR3 is TGCGCCAGCAGTGGACTAGTGGCCTACGAGCAGTACTTC. Translated, it gives CASSGLVAYEQYF.